The 5 T cell receptor beta chains below come from one sample, sequenced in a study of T cells expressing NK-cell markers (dated by TCRdb to the early 2020s). The library relied on 5' RACE. The sequencer listed for this sample is Illumina HiSeq 2000. The reads, reprocessed by TCRdb, yield one row per CDR3 protein sequence and no DNA. This sample's table has entries for over 120,000 distinct CDR3 sequences. The ten largest account for roughly an eighth of the sample. Sample: blood T cells: a sorted CD56 or NKG2C T cell subset, CD4+ or CD8+ T cells, or bulk PBMC T cells (not recorded which). These receptors were collected from a man in his late teens or twenties in good health. Donor details come from another sample of the same person, matched by shared clones.

The gene calls are TRBV4-2 and TRBJ2-5. The CDR3 has 13 residues. The V gene's germline CDR1 is LGHNA and CDR2 YNFKEQ. The CDR3 is CASSQGIQETQYF.

The genes are TRBV7-2 and TRBJ2-7; absent DNA, TCRdb's TRBD1 call cannot be checked. This CDR3 comprises 15 residues. CDR1 is SGHTA and CDR2 is FQGNSA in the germline V gene. The chain's CDR3 is CASRPEGQNYYEQYF. The complete variable domain, with remaining parts taken from reference TRBV7-2 and TRBJ2-7, reads GAGVSQSPSNKVTEKGKDVELRCDPISGHTALYWYRQSLGQGLEFLIYFQGNSAPDKSGLPSDRFSAERTGGSVSTLTIQRTQQEDSAVYLCASRPEGQNYYEQYFGPGTRLTVT.

The chain couples TRBV12-3 or TRBV12-4 to TRBJ2-5; TCRdb picks TRBD1, but there is no DNA to check that call. This CDR3 is 17 amino acids long. CDR3 sequence: CASRTHPGQGAWETQYF.

The chain recombines TRBV29-1 with TRBJ2-6. The CDR3 runs to 13 residues. From germline, CDR1 is SQVTM and CDR2 ANQGSEA. The CDR3 sequence is CSVIGHGANVLTF.

V usage is TRBV12-3 or TRBV12-4 and J usage is TRBJ2-1; TCRdb picks TRBD2, but there is no DNA to check that call. The CDR3 has 14 amino acids. CDR3 protein: CASYTSGAYNEQFF.